This T cell receptor (beta chain) was profiled in a study of blood T cells in healthy people across ages. In the study overall: When template switching was applied, about one barcoded beta molecule was captured per two T cells. Study results and limitations: Donor CMV status was unknown, possibly confounding expanded clonotype changes. Both naive CD4+ cell counts and diversity were greater in long-lived donors than in aged donors.

It was with a sample-barcoded 5' primer and a J-beta primer mix that a second PCR of roughly 7 to 12 cycles was run. TCRdb analysed the 5' RACE reads with MiXCR anew, one entry per CDR3 protein. The sample carries 550,000 to 700,000 distinct CDR3 sequences, approximately 30% recorded once. On this clonotype itself: Its specificity is not known.

Germline V gene data show CDR1 as SGHRS and CDR2 as YFSETQ. Trimming cost V 3 bases and J 11 bases; bases outside gene matches: 10. This CDR3 comprises 13 residues. Total RNA, at least 5.5 micrograms per sample, came from PBMCs. The chain combines TRBV5-1 with TRBJ2-5, with 7 bases aligning to TRBD2. The TCR originated in a woman in her 70s in good health. Material for sequencing was blood. The CDR3 sequence: CASSWELAMEQYF. CDR3 coding DNA: TGCGCCAGCAGCTGGGAACTAGCGATGGAGCAGTACTTC. Full variable domain (rest looked up from reference TRBV5-1 and TRBJ2-5): KAGVTQTPRYLIKTRGQQVTLSCSPISGHRSVSWYQQTPGQGLQFLFEYFSETQRNKGNFPGRFSGRQFSNSRSEMNVSTLELGDSALYLCASSWELAMEQYFGPGTRLLVL.